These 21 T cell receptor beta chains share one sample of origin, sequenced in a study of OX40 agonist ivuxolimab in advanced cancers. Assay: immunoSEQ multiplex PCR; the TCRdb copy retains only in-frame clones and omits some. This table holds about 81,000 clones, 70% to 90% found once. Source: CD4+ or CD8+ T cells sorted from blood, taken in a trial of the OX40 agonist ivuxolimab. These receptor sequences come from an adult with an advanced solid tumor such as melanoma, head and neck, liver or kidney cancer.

The CDR3 DNA sequence: TGTGCCAGCAGCGTATCGGCAGGGGGGGTCTACAATGAGCAGTTCTTC. Protein sequence: CASSVSAGGVYNEQFF. This chain uses TRBV9 with TRBJ2-1, with D perhaps assigned TRBD1 or TRBD2 (7 bases each). Germline values: CDR1 SGDLS, CDR2 YYNGEE. This CDR3 comprises 16 residues. The V end lost 1 base, the J end lost 3 bases, and 14 bases lay between the germline ends.

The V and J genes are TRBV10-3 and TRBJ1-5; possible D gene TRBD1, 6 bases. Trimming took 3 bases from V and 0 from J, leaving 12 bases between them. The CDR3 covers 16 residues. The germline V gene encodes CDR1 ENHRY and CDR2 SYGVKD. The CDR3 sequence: CAISDGRGNSNQPQHF. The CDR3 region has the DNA TGTGCCATCAGTGACGGCAGGGGTAATAGCAATCAGCCCCAGCATTTT.

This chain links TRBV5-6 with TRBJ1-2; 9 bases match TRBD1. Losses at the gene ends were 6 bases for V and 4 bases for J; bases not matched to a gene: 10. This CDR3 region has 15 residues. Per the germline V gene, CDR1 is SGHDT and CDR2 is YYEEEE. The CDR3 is CASTLGDRVIYGYTF. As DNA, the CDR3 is TGTGCCAGCACCCTGGGGGACAGGGTCATCTATGGCTACACCTTC.

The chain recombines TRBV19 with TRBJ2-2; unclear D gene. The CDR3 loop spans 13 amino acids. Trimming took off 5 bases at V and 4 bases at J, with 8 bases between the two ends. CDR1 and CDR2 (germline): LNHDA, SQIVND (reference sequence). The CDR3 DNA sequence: TGTGCCAGTAGTGAGCCCCCCACCGGGGAGCTGTTTTTT. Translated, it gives CASSEPPTGELFF. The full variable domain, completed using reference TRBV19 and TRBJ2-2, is DGGITQSPKYLFRKEGQNVTLSCEQNLNHDAMYWYRQDPGQGLRLIYYSQIVNDFQKGDIAEGYSVSREKKESFPLTVTSAQKNPTAFYLCASSEPPTGELFFGEGSRLTVL.

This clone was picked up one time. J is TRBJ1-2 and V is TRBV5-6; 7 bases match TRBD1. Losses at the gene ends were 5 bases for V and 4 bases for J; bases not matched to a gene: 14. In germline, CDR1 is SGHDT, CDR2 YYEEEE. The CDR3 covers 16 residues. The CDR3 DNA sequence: TGTGCCAGCAGGCATCTTGGACAGGTCAACCTCTATGGCTACACCTTC. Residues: CASRHLGQVNLYGYTF.

CDR3: CASSEGRTTDLRETQYF. The DNA for the CDR3 is TGTGCCAGCAGCGAAGGTCGGACGACCGATCTACGGGAGACCCAGTACTTC. The V call is TRBV7-9, the J call TRBJ2-5; D call uncertain. The germline V gene encodes CDR1 SEHNR and CDR2 FQNEAQ (reference sequence). V dropped 5 bases and J dropped 5 bases, with 24 bases sitting between them. The CDR3 has 17 amino acids.

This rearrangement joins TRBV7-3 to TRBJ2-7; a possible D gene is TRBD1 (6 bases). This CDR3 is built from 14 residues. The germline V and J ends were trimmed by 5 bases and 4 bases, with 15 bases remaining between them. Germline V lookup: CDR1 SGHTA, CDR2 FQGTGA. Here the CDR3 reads CASSPDRQGYEQYF. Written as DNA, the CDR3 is TGTGCCAGCAGCCCAGACCGGCAGGGGTACGAGCAGTACTTC.

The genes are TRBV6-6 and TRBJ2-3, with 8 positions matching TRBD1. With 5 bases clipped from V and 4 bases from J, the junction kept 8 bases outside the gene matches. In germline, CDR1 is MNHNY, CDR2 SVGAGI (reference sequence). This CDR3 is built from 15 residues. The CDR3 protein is CASSPGGATADTQYF. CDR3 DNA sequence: TGTGCCAGCAGTCCAGGGGGCGCGACGGCAGATACGCAGTATTTT.

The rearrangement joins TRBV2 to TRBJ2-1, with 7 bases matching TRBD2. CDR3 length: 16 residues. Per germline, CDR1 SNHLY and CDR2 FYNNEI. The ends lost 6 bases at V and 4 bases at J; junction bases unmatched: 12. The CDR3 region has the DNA TGTGCCAGCAGACCAAGGACTAGTGGGGGTTACAATGAGCAGTTCTTC. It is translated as CASRPRTSGGYNEQFF.

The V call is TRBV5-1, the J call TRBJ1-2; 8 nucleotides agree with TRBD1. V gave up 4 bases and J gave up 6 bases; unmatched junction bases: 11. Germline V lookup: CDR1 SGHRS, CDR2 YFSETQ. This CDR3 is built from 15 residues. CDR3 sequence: CASSQTPGQDNGYTF. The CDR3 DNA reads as TGCGCCAGCAGCCAGACACCGGGACAGGATAATGGCTACACCTTC.

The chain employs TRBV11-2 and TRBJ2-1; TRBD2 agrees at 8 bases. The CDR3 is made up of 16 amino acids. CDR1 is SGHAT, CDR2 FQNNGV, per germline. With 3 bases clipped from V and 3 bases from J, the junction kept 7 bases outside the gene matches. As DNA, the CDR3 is TGTGCCAGCAGCTTCCCCGGGAGGGGTCTCTACAATGAGCAGTTCTTC. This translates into CASSFPGRGLYNEQFF. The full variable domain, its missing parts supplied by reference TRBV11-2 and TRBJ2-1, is EAGVAQSPRYKIIEKRQSVAFWCNPISGHATLYWYQQILGQGPKLLIQFQNNGVVDDSQLPKDRFSAERLKGVDSTLKIQPAKLEDSAVYLCASSFPGRGLYNEQFFGPGTRLTVL.

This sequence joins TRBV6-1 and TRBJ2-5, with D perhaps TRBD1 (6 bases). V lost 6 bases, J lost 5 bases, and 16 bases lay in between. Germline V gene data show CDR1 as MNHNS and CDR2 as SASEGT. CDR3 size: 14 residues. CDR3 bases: TGTGCCAGCAGCGGTGGGGGCGCCGGGGAGACCCAGTACTTC. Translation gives CASSGGGAGETQYF.

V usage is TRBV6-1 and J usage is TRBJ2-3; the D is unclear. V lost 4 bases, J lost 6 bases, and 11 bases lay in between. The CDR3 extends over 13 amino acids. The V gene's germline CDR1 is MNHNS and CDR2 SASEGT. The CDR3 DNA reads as TGTGCCAGCAGTGGCCTACGGTTGGATACGCAGTATTTT. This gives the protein CASSGLRLDTQYF.

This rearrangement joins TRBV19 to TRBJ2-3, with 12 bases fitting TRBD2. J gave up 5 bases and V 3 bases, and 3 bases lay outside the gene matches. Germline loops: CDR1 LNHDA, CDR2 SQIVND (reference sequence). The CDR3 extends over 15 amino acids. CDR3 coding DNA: TGTGCCAGTAGTATCCCTAGCGGGGGGGAAGATACGCAGTATTTT. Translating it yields CASSIPSGGEDTQYF.

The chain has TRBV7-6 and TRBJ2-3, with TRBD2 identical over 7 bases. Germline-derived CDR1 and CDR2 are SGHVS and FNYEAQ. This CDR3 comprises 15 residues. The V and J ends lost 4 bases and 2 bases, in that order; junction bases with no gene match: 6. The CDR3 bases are TGTGCCAGCAGCTCTCCGGGGACTATCACAGATACGCAGTATTTT. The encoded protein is CASSSPGTITDTQYF. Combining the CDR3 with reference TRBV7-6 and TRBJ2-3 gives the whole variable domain GAGVSQSPRYKVTKRGQDVALRCDPISGHVSLYWYRQALGQGPEFLTYFNYEAQQDKSGLPNDRFSAERPEGSISTLTIQRTEQRDSAMYRCASSSPGTITDTQYFGPGTRLTVL.

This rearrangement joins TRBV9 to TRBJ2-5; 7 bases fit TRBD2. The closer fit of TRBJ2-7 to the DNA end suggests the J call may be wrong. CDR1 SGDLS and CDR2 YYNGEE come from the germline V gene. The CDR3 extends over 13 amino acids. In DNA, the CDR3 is TGTGCCAGCAGCGGAGGGGAGGGATCCGAGCAGTACTTC. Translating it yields CASSGGEGSEQYF.

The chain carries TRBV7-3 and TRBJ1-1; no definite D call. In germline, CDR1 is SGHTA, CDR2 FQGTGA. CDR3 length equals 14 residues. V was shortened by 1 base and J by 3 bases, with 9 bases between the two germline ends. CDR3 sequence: CASSLNFVDTEAFF. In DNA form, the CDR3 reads TGTGCCAGCAGCTTAAACTTTGTGGACACTGAAGCTTTCTTT.

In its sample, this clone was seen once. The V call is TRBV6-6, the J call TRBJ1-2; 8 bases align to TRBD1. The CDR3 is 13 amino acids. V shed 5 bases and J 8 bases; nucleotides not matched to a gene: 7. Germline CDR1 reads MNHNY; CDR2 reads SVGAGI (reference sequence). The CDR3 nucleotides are TGTGCCAGCAGTGAGGACAGGGACACGGGCTACACCTTC. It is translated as CASSEDRDTGYTF.

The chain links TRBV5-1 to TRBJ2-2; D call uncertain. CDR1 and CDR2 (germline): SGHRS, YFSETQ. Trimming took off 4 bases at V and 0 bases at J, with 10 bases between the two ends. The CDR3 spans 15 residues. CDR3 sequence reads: CASSLVAANTGELFF. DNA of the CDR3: TGCGCCAGCAGCCTGGTTGCAGCGAACACCGGGGAGCTGTTTTTT.

CDR3 nucleotide sequence: TGTGCCAGCAGGACTCCGGGCAGGGCCAGCGAGCAGTTCTTC. It translates to CASRTPGRASEQFF. The chain has TRBV19 and TRBJ2-1; D could derive from TRBD1 or TRBD2 (5 bases each). The CDR3 is made up of 14 amino acids. V was shortened by 9 bases and J by 10 bases, with 22 bases between the two germline ends. The germline V gene has CDR1 LNHDA and CDR2 SQIVND (reference sequence).

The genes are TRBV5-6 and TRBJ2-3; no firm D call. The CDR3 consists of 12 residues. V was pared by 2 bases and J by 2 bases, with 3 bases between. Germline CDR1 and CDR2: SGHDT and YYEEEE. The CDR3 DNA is TGTGCCAGCAGCTTCTCCACAGATACGCAGTATTTT. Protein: CASSFSTDTQYF.